This TCR beta chain was retrieved from a study of early T cells in non-severe SARS-CoV-2 infection. Overall study results and limits: VDJdb matches were skewed toward anti-spike CD8 T cell responses.

The germline gives CDR1 DFQATT, CDR2 SNEGSKA (reference sequence). V shed 6 bases, J shed 0 bases, and the junction held 8 bases outside the gene matches. This CDR3 is built from 15 residues. Individual cDNA molecules were tagged with unique molecular identifiers, the study reported. MiXCR, run by TCRdb on the 5' RACE reads, gives a single entry per CDR3 protein. Of some 64,000 distinct CDR3 sequences in the sample, around 13% were seen once. The sample holds many counts of this clonotype. Its target is not known. V gene TRBV20-1 combines with J gene TRBJ2-3; TRBD2 matches 8 bases. The TCR originated in an adult who was a healthcare worker with PCR-confirmed SARS-CoV-2 infection or an uninfected control (not recorded which). The sequenced sample consisted of whole blood. In DNA form, the CDR3 reads TGCAGTGCACTACCGGGACTAGGGAGCACAGATACGCAGTATTTT. Translated: CSALPGLGSTDTQYF.